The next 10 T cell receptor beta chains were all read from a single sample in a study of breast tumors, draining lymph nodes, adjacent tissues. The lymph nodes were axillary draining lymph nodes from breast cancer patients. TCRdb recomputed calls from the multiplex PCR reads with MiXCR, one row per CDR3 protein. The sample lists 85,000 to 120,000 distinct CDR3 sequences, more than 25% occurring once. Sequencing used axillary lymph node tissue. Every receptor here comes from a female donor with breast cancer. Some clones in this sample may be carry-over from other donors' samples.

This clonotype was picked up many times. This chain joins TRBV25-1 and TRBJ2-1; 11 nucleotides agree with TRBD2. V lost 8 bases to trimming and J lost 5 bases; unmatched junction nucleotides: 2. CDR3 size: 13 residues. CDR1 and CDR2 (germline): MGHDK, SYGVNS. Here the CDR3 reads CASGGLADNEQFF. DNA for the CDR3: TGTGCCAGCGGGGGACTAGCGGACAATGAGCAGTTCTTC.

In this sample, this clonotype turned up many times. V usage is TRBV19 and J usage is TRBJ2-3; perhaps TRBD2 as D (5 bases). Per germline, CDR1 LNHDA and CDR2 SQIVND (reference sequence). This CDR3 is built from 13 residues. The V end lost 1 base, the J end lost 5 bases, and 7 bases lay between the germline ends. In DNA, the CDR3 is TGTGCCAGTAGTATAGTAGAGGGAGATACGCAGTATTTT. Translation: CASSIVEGDTQYF.

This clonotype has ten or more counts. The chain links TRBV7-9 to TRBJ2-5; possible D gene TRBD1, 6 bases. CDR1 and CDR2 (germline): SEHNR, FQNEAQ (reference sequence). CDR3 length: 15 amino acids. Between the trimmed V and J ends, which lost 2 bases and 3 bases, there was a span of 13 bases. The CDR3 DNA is TGTGCCAGCAGCTTACAGGGGTTTACCGAAGAGACCCAGTACTTC. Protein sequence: CASSLQGFTEETQYF.

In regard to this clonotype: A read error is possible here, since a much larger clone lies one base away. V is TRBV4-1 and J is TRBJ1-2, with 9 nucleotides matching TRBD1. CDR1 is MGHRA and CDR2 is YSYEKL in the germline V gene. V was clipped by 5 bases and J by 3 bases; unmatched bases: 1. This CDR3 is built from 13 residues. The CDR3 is CASSDRGDYGYTF. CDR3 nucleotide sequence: TGCGCCAGCAGCGACAGGGGGGACTATGGCTACACCTTC.

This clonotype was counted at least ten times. The CDR3 region is CASSYISGNTGELFF. DNA of the CDR3: TGTGCCAGCAGTTATATATCAGGGAACACCGGGGAGCTGTTTTTT. The rearrangement uses TRBV6-5 and TRBJ2-2; D uncertain. CDR1 MNHEY and CDR2 SVGAGI come from the germline V gene. Between the trimmed V and J ends, which lost 3 bases and 1 base, there was a span of 9 bases. The CDR3 runs 15 residues.

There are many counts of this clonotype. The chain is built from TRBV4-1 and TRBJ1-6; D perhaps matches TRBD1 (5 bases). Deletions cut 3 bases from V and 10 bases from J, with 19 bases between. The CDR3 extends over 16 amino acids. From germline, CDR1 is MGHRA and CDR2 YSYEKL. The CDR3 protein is CASSHLGRQGGSPLHF. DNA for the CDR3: TGCGCCAGCAGCCACCTCGGGAGGCAGGGAGGATCACCCCTCCACTTT.

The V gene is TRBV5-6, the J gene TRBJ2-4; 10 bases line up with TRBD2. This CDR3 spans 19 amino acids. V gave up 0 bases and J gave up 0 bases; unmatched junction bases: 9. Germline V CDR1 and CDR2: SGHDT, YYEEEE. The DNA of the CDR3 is TGTGCCAGCAGCTTGGTTTCTAGCGGGGGACCACTAGCCAAAAACATTCAGTACTTC. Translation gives CASSLVSSGGPLAKNIQYF.

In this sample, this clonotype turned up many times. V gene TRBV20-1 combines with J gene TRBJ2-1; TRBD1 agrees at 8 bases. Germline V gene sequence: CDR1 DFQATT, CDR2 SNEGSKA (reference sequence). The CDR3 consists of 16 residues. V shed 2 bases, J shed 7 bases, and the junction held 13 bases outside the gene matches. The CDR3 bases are TGCAGTGCTAGACCGGACAGGGTAAAAGTTCATAATGAGCAGTTCTTC. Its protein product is CSARPDRVKVHNEQFF.

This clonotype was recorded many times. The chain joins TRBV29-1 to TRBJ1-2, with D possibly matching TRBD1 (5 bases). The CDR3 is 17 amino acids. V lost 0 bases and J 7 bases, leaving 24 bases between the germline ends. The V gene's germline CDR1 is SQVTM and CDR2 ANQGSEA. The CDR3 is CSVEDPGFGQGGFGYTF. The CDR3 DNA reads TGCAGCGTTGAAGATCCCGGTTTTGGGCAGGGAGGTTTTGGCTACACCTTC.

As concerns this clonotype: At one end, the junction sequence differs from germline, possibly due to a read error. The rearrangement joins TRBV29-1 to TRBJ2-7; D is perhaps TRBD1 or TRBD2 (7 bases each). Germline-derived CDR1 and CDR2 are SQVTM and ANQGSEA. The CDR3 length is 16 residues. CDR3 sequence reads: CRVIGEGAASSYEQYF. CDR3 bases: TGCCGCGTCATCGGGGAGGGGGCAGCCTCTTCCTACGAGCAGTACTTC.